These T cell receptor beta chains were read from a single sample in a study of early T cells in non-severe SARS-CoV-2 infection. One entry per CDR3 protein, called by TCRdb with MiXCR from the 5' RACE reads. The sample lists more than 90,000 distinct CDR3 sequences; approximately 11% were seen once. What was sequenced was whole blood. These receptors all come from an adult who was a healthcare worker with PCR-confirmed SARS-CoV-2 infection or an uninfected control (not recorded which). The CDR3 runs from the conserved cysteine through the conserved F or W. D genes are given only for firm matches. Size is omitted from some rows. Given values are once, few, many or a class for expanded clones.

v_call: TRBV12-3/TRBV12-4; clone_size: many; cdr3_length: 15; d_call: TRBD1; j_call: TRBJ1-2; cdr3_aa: CASSPLFGTAYGYTF; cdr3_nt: TGTGCCAGCAGTCCTTTATTTGGGACAGCCTATGGCTACACCTTC
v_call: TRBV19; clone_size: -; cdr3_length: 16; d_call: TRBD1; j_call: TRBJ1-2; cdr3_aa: CASRQRRQGAPYGYTF; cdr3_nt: TGTGCCAGTAGGCAAAGGCGGCAGGGGGCTCCTTATGGCTACACCTTC
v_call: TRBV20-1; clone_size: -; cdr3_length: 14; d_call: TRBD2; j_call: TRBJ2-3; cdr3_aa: CSARTSGASDTQYF; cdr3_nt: TGCAGTGCTCGGACTAGCGGGGCGTCAGATACGCAGTATTTT
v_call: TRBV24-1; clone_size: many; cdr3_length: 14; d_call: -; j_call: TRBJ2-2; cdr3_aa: CATSDFGGAGELFF; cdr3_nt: TGTGCCACCAGTGATTTTGGAGGGGCCGGGGAGCTGTTTTTT
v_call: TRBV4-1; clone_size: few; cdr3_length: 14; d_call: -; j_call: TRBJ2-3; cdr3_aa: CASSQELAEDTQYF; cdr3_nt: TGCGCCAGCAGCCAAGAACTAGCAGAAGATACGCAGTATTTT
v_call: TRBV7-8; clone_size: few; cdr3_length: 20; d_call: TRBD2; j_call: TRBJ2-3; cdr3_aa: CASSSSGTSGGALKADTQYF; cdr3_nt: TGTGCCAGCAGCTCCTCCGGGACTAGCGGGGGGGCCTTAAAAGCAGATACGCAGTATTTT
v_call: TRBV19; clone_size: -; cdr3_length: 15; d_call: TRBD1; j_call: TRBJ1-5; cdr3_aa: CASSRDRALNQPQHF; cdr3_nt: TGTGCCAGTAGTCGGGACAGGGCATTGAATCAGCCCCAGCATTTT
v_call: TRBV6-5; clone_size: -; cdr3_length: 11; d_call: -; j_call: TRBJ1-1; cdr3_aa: CASTAGPEAFF; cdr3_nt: TGTGCCAGCACCGCCGGCCCTGAAGCTTTCTTT
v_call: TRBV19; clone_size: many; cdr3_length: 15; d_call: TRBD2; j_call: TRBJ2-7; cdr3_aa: CASSIVSGTREEQYF; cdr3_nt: TGTGCCAGTAGTATTGTTTCCGGGACTAGGGAGGAGCAGTACTTC
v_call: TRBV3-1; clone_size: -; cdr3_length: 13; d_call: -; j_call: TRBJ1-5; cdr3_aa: CASSQAINQPQHF; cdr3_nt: TGTGCCAGCAGCCAAGCCATCAATCAGCCCCAGCATTTT
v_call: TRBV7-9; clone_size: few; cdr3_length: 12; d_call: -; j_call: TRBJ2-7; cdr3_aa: CASSLYGGQQYF; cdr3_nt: TGTGCCAGCAGCTTATACGGGGGACAGCAGTACTTC
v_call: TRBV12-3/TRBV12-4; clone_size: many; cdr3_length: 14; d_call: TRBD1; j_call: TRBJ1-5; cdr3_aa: CASSRQGPNQPQHF; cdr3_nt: TGTGCCAGCAGCCGACAGGGCCCCAATCAGCCCCAGCATTTT
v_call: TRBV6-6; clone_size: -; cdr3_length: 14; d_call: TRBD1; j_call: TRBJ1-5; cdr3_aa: CASSPGTVNQPQHF; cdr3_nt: TGTGCCAGCAGTCCCGGGACAGTTAATCAGCCCCAGCATTTT
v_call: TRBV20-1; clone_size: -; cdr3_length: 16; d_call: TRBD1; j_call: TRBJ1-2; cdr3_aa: CSAPGGTGGIRDGYTF; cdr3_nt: TGCAGTGCTCCCGGGGGGACAGGGGGCATTAGGGATGGCTACACCTTC
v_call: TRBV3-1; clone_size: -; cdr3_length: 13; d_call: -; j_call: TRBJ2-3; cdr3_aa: CASSQELTDTQYF; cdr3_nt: TGTGCCAGCAGCCAAGAATTGACAGATACGCAGTATTTT
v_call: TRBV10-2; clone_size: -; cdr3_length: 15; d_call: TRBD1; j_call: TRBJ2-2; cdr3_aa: CASSRQGRNTGELFF; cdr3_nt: TGCGCCAGCAGTAGACAGGGGAGGAACACCGGGGAGCTGTTTTTT
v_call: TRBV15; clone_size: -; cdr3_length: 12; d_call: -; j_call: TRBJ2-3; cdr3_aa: CATSRAADTQYF; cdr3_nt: TGTGCCACCAGCAGAGCAGCGGATACGCAGTATTTT
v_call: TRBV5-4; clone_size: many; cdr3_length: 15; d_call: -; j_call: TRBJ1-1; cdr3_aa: CASSLSRGMNTEAFF; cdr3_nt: TGTGCCAGCAGCCTCAGCCGGGGTATGAACACTGAAGCTTTCTTT
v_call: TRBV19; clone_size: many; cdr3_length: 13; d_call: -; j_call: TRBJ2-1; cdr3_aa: CASSIEWGREQFF; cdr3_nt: TGTGCCAGTAGTATAGAATGGGGGCGTGAGCAGTTCTTC
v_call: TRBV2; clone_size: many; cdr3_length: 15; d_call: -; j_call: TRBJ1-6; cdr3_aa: CASSLIGQYNSPLHF; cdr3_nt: TGTGCCAGCAGCCTAATAGGGCAATATAATTCACCCCTCCACTTT
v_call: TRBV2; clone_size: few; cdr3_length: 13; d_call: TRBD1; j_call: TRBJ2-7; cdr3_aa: CATGTGEAYEQYF; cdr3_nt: TGTGCCACCGGGACAGGGGAGGCCTACGAGCAGTACTTC
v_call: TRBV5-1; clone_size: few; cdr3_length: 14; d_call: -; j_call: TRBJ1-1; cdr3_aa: CASSLVGRNTEAFF; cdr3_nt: TGCGCCAGCAGCTTGGTGGGCAGGAACACTGAAGCTTTCTTT
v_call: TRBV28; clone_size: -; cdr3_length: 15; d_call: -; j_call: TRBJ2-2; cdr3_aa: CASRFSAGASGELFF; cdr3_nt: TGTGCCAGCAGGTTCTCCGCGGGGGCCTCCGGGGAGCTGTTTTTT
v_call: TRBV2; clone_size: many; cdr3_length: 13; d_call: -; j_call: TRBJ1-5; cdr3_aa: CASTRDSNQPQHF; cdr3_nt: TGTGCCAGCACCAGAGATAGCAATCAGCCCCAGCATTTT
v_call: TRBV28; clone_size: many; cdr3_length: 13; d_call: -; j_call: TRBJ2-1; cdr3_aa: CASSPTDPDEQFF; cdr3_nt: TGTGCCAGCAGCCCGACGGATCCAGATGAGCAGTTCTTC
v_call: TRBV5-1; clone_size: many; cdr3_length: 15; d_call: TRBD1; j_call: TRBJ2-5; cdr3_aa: CASSLGGQGSETQYF; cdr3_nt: TGCGCCAGCAGCTTGGGGGGACAGGGGTCGGAGACCCAGTACTTC
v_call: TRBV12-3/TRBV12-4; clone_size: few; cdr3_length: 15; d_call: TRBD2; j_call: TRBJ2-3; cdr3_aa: CASSLTGGVIDTQYF; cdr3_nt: TGTGCCAGCAGTTTAACCGGGGGGGTGATAGATACGCAGTATTTT
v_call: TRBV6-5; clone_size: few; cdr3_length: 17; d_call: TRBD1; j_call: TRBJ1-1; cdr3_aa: CASSPLGQGGQNTEAFF; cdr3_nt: TGTGCCAGCAGCCCACTGGGACAGGGGGGGCAGAACACTGAAGCTTTCTTT
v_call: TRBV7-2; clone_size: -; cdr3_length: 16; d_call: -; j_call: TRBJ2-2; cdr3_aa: CASSLALEGGTGELFF; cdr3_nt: TGTGCCAGCAGCTTAGCCCTGGAGGGAGGCACCGGGGAGCTGTTTTTT
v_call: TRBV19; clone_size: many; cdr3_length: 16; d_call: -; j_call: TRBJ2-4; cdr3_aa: CASSSGTPLAKNIQYF; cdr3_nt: TGTGCCAGTAGCTCCGGGACACCCCTAGCCAAAAACATTCAGTACTTC
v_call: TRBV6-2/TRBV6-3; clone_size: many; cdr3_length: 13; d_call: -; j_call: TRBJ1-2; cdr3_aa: CASTPTGNYGYTF; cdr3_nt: TGTGCCAGCACACCCACAGGGAACTATGGCTACACCTTC
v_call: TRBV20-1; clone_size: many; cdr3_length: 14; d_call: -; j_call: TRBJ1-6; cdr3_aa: CSARVEGTNSPLHF; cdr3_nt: TGCAGTGCTAGAGTTGAGGGCACAAATTCACCCCTCCACTTT
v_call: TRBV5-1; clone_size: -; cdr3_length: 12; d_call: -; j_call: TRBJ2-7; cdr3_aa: CASSSTRYEQYF; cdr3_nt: TGCGCCAGCAGCTCTACCCGCTACGAGCAGTACTTC
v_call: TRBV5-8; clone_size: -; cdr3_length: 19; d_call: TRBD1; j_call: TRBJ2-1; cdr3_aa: CASSLEGQGTRGVYNEQFF; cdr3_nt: TGTGCCAGCAGCTTGGAGGGACAGGGGACTCGAGGGGTCTACAATGAGCAGTTCTTC
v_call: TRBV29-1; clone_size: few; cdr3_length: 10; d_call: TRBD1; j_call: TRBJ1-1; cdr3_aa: CSAGDSEAFF; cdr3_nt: TGCAGCGCTGGGGACAGTGAAGCTTTCTTT
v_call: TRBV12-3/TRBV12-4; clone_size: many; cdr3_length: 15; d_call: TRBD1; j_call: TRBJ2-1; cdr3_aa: CASSLQGAGYNEQFF; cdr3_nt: TGTGCCAGCAGTTTACAGGGGGCCGGCTACAATGAGCAGTTCTTC
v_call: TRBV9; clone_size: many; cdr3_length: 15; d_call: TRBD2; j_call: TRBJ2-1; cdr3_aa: CASSVDTSGYNEQFF; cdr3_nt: TGTGCCAGCAGCGTAGATACTAGCGGTTACAATGAGCAGTTCTTC
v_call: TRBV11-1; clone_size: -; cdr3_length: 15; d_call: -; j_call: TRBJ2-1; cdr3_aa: CASSLSGLSRIEQFF; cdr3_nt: TGTGCCAGCAGCCTGTCCGGGTTAAGCAGGATCGAGCAGTTCTTC
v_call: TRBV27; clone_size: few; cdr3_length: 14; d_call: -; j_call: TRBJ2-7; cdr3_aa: CASRGAVPTHEQYF; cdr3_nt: TGTGCCAGCCGAGGGGCAGTCCCAACCCACGAGCAGTACTTC
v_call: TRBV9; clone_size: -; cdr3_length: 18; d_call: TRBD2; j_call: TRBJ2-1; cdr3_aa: CASGHSGESIASYNEQFF; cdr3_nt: TGTGCCAGCGGTCATAGCGGGGAGTCAATTGCCTCCTACAATGAGCAGTTCTTC
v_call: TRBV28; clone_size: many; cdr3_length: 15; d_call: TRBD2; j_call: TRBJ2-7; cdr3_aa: CASSSAGTSDYEQYF; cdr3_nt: TGTGCCAGCAGTTCCGCCGGGACTAGCGATTACGAGCAGTACTTC
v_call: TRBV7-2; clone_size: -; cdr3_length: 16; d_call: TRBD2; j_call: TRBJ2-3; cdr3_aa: CASSLGVRGVADTQYF; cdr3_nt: TGTGCCAGCAGCTTAGGGGTCCGGGGGGTTGCAGATACGCAGTATTTT
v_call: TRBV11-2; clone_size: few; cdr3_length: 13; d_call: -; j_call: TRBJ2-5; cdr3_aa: CASSLARPETQYF; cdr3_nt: TGTGCCAGCAGCTTAGCTCGGCCGGAGACCCAGTACTTC
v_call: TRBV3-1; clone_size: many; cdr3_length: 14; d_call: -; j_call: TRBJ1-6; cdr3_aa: CASTRGARNSPLHF; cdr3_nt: TGTGCCAGCACCCGGGGGGCGAGGAATTCACCCCTCCACTTT
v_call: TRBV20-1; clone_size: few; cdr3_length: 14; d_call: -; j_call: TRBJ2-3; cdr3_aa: CSGRRRGGTDTQYF; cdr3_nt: TGCAGTGGGAGAAGAAGGGGAGGTACAGATACGCAGTATTTT
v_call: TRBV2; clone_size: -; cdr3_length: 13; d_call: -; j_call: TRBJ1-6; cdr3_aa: CASSGGSRSPLHF; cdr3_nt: TGTGCCAGCAGTGGGGGGTCTCGGTCACCCCTCCACTTT
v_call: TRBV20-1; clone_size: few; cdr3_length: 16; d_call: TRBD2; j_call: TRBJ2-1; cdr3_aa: CSARKRSSGRNNEQFF; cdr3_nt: TGCAGTGCTAGAAAAAGGTCTAGCGGGAGGAATAATGAGCAGTTCTTC
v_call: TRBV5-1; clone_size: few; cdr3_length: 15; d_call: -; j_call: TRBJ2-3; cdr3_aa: CASSLDWPGTDTQYF; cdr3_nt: TGCGCCAGCAGCTTGGACTGGCCGGGGACAGATACGCAGTATTTT
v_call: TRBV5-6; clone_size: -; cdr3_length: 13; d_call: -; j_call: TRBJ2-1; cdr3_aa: CVSSLGDPNEQFF; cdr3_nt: TGTGTCAGCAGCTTGGGGGACCCCAATGAGCAGTTCTTC
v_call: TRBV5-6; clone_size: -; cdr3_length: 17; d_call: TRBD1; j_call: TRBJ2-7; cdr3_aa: CASSLGPGQGAAYEQYF; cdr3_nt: TGTGCCAGCAGCTTGGGGCCGGGACAGGGAGCGGCCTACGAGCAGTACTTC
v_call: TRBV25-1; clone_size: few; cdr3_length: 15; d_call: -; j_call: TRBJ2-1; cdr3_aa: CASSGTGRGYNEQFF; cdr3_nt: TGTGCCAGCAGTGGGACAGGGAGGGGGTACAATGAGCAGTTCTTC